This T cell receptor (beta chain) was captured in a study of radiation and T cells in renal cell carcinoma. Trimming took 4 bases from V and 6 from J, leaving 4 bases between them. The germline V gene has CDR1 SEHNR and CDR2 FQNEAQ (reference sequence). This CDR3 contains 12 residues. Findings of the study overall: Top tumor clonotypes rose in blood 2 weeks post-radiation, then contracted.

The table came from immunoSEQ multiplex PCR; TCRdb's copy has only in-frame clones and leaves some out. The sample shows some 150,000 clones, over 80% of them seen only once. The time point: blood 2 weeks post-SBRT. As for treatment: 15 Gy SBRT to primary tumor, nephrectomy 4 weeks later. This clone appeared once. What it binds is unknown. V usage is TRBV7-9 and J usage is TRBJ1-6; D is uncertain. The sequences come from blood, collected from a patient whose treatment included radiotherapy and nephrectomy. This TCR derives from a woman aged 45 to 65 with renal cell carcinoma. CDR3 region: CASSSSNSPLHF. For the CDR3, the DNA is TGTGCCAGCAGCTCTTCTAATTCACCCCTCCACTTT.